The T cell receptor beta chain under discussion was sequenced for a study of OX40 agonist ivuxolimab in advanced cancers. General observations from the study: Relatively little clonal expansion, among the lowest observed, appeared in partial responders at 0.1-3.0 mg/kg. The study found that CD8+ T cells averaged more expanded clones than CD4+. CD4+ and CD8+ T cells in blood underwent clonal expansion by week 6 at 0.1 to 3.0 mg/kg.

V was clipped by 3 bases and J by 7 bases, with 12 bases between them. The CDR3 extends over 13 amino acids. Germline V gene data show CDR1 as KGHSH and CDR2 as LQKENI. The repertoire was sequenced with immunoSEQ multiplex PCR; TCRdb's copy has only in-frame clones and lacks some. The repertoire holds roughly 53,000 clones, with approximately 84% as singletons. Comment on this clone: Its antigen is not identified.

This TCR was sampled from an adult with an advanced solid tumor such as melanoma, head and neck, liver or kidney cancer. This chain connects TRBV18 to TRBJ2-5; D could derive from TRBD1 or TRBD2 (6 bases each). Specimen: CD4+ or CD8+ T cells sorted from blood, collected in a trial of the OX40 agonist ivuxolimab. The CDR3 region is CASSPEGHGTQYF. In DNA form, the CDR3 reads TGTGCCAGCTCACCGGAGGGACACGGGACCCAGTACTTC. The full variable domain, with the rest looked up from reference TRBV18 and TRBJ2-5, is NAGVMQNPRHLVRRRGQEARLRCSPMKGHSHVYWYRQLPEEGLKFMVYLQKENIIDESGMPKERFSAEFPKEGPSILRIQQVVRGDSAAYFCASSPEGHGTQYFGPGTRLLVL.